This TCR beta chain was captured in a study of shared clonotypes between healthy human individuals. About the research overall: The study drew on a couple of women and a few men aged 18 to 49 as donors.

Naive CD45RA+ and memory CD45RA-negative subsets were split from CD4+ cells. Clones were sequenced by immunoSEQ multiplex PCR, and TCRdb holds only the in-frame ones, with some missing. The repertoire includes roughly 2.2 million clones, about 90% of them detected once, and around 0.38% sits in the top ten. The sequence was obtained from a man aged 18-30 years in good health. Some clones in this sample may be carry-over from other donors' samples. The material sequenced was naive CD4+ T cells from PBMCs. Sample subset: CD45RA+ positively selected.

CDR3 sequence reads: CASSLTPEGQGDGYTF. In nucleotides, the CDR3 is TGTGCCAGCAGTTTAACTCCCGAAGGGCAGGGGGATGGCTACACCTTC. This chain links TRBV27 with TRBJ1-2, with 7 bases lining up with TRBD1. The V gene's germline CDR1 is MNHEY and CDR2 SMNVEV (reference sequence). With 2 bases clipped from V and 6 bases from J, the junction kept 12 bases outside the gene matches. This CDR3 is 16 amino acids long.